Detailed here is one T cell receptor (beta chain). This clonotype was counted a few times. Its recognized antigen is unknown. Nothing much larger sits one base from this clone, and base qualities are not available. Counted from cysteine to phenylalanine, this CDR3 has 14 amino acids. Only the CDR3 portion is preserved as DNA: 42 bases, with reading frame beginning at the first base. V has 1 base trimmed and J has 6 bases trimmed; junction bases matching no gene number 3. The germline V gene sets CDR1 to MGHDK and CDR2 to SYGVNS. The protocol used for the library was PCR. Sequencing relied on an Illumina HiSeq 2500. TCR libraries were prepared with molecular barcoding, using unique molecular identifiers to normalize TCRbeta repertoire quantification. Starting from the raw public reads, TCRdb applied fastp trimming at Q25, assembled clones with MiXCR and retained in-frame beta chains. Entries that share a CDR3 protein sequence are merged under the most common genes and DNA. The sample data list almost 250,000 distinct CDR3 sequences, and over 20% of these were observed just once. The ten largest clonotypes hold over 2.5% of the sample.

This sample's treatment or condition label indicates: allogeneic hematopoietic cell transplantation with graft depleted of TCRalphabeta T cells and CD19 B cells. Transplant recipients were children who received TCRalphabeta/CD19-depleted allogeneic hematopoietic cell grafts. The sample comes from a study of T-cell reconstitution after alpha-beta-depleted transplantation in children listed by TCRdb under 2016. A note on the overall study: Using TCR repertoire profiling, the study followed T-cell immune reconstitution in a quantitative way in children after TCRalphabeta/CD19-depleted allogeneic hematopoietic cell transplantation.

Paper-wide results and their limitations: In some patients, the high TCRbeta diversity seen at day 60 was put down to recipient T cells and intrathymic progenitors that had survived conditioning. The frequencies of hyperexpanded clones fell over the following months, and after one year, T-cell counts and TCRbeta diversity were mostly attributed to newly produced T cells. About two months after transplant, the apparently early recovery of alphabetaT-cell counts reportedly depended on just several hundred clones that had expanded rapidly and came from non-depleted graft cells.

Sequencing was performed on PBMCs, taken before TCRalphabeta/CD19-depleted stem cell transplant. This chain is built from TRBV25-1 and TRBJ1-5, with 7 bases in between that match TRBD1. The sequence came from a girl between 2 and 10 years old with Fanconi anemia, due to receive a stem cell transplant. The base sequence is TGTGCCAGCAGTGAATGGGACAGTAGTCAGCCCCAGCATTTT. Its protein is CASSEWDSSQPQHF. Full variable domain (CDR3 extended with the reference TRBV25-1 and TRBJ1-5 proteins): EADIYQTPRYLVIGTGKKITLECSQTMGHDKMYWYQQDPGMELHLIHYSYGVNSTEKGDLSSESTVSRIRTEHFPLTLESARPSHTSQYLCASSEWDSSQPQHFGDGTRLSIL.